This T cell receptor (beta chain) is drawn from a study of T-cell reconstitution after alpha-beta-depleted transplantation in children. Losses at the gene ends were 0 bases for V and 0 bases for J; bases not matched to a gene: 5. The CDR3 runs to 16 residues. From germline, CDR1 is SQVTM and CDR2 ANQGSEA. Unique molecular identifiers were incorporated when the TCRbeta library was constructed. TCRdb reprocessed the PCR reads with MiXCR, giving one entry per CDR3 protein. The data show around 400,000 distinct CDR3 sequences, under 13% seen once. Sample: PBMCs from the stem cell graft donor, taken from the stem cell graft. The sequence was collected from a human donor who donated a stem cell graft to a child with acute myeloid leukemia. The chain employs TRBV29-1 and TRBJ2-5; 9 nucleotides match TRBD2. The chain's CDR3 is CSVEDLAGPYQETQYF. The CDR3 DNA is TGCAGCGTTGAAGATCTAGCGGGACCCTACCAAGAGACCCAGTACTTC.